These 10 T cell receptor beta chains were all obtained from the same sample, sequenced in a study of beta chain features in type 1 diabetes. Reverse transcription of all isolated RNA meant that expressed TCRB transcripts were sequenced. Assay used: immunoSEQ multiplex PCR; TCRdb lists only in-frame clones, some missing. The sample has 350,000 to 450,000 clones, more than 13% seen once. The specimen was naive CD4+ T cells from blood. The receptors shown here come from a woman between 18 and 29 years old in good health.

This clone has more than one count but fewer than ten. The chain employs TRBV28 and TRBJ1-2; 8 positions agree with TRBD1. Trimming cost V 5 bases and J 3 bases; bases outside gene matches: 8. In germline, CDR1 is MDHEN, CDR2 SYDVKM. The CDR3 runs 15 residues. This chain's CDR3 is CASSPLDRAHYGYTF. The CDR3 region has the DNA TGTGCCAGCAGTCCACTGGACAGGGCGCACTATGGCTACACCTTC.

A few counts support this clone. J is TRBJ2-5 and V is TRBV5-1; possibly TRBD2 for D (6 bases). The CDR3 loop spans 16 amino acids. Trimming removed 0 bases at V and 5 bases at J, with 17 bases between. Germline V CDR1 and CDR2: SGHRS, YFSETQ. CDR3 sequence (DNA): TGCGCCAGCAGCTTGGTCGGCGGGGATTGGGAGGAGACCCAGTACTTC. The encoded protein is CASSLVGGDWEETQYF. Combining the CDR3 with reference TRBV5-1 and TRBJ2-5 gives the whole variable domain KAGVTQTPRYLIKTRGQQVTLSCSPISGHRSVSWYQQTPGQGLQFLFEYFSETQRNKGNFPGRFSGRQFSNSRSEMNVSTLELGDSALYLCASSLVGGDWEETQYFGPGTRLLVL.

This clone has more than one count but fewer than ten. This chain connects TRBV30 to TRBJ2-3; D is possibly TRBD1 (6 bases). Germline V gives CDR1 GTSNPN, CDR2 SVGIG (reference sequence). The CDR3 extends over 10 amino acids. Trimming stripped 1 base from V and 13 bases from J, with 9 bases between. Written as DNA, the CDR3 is TGTGCCTGGAGTGAGGACAGCGAGTATTTT. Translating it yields CAWSEDSEYF.

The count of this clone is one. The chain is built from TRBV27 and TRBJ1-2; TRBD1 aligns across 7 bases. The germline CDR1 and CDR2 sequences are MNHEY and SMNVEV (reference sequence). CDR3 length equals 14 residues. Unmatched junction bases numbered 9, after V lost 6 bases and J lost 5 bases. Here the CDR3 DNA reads TGTGCCAGCAGGAGGGACAGAGGCGAATATGGCTACACCTTC. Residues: CASRRDRGEYGYTF.

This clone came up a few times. The CDR3 is CAWSVSGNYGYTF. CDR3 nucleotides: TGTGCCTGGAGTGTGTCAGGAAACTATGGCTACACCTTC. This chain joins TRBV30 and TRBJ1-2; D remains ambiguous. The CDR3 consists of 13 residues. V was trimmed by 0 bases and J by 2 bases, leaving 7 bases between them. CDR1 is GTSNPN, CDR2 SVGIG, per germline (reference sequence).

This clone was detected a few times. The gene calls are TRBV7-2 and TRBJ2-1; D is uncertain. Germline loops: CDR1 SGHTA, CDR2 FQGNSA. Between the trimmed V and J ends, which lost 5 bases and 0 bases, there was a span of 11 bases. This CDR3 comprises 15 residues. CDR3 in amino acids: CASSPETYSYNEQFF. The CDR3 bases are TGTGCCAGCAGCCCGGAGACCTACTCCTACAATGAGCAGTTCTTC.

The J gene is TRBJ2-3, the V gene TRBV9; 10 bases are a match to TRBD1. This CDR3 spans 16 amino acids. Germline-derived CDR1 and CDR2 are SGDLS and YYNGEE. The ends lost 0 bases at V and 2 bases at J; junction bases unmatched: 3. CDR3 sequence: CASSVVGTGDTDTQYF. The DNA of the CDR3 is TGTGCCAGCAGCGTAGTGGGGACAGGGGACACAGATACGCAGTATTTT.

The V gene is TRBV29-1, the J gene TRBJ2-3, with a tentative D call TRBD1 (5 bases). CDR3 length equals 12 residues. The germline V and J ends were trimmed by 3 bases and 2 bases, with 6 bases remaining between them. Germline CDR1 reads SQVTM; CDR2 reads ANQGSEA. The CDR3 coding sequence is TGCAGCGTTGAGACAGACACAGATACGCAGTATTTT. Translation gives CSVETDTDTQYF.

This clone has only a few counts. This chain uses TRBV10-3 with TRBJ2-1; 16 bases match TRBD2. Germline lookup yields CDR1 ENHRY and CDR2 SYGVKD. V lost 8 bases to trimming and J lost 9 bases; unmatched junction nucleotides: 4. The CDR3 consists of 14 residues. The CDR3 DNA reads TGTGCCATCCAGGGGACTAGCGGGAGGGTTGAGCAGTTCTTC. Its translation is CAIQGTSGRVEQFF.

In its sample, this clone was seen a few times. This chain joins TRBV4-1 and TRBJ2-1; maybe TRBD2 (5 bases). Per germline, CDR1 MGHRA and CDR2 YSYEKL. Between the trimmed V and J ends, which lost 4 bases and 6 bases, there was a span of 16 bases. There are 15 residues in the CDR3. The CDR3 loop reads CASSLRVRGLNEQFF. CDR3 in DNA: TGCGCCAGCAGCCTAAGAGTACGGGGTCTCAATGAGCAGTTCTTC.